These 10 T cell receptor beta chains were sequenced from one sample in a study of neurological immune-mediated disorders. As to time point: longitudinal time-point 3. Each CDR3 protein gets one entry after TCRdb re-called the 5' RACE reads with MiXCR. The sample holds approximately 100,000 distinct CDR3 sequences; 9.5% to 14% are singletons and the top ten take about 3%. The sample comprised PBMCs. These receptors all stem from a female donor with HTLV-1-associated myelopathy (HAM/TSP).

This clonotype was seen repeatedly, ten times or more. The rearrangement uses TRBV20-1 and TRBJ2-3, with 8 nucleotides matching TRBD1. The CDR3 extends over 15 amino acids. V lost 2 bases and J lost 4; bases outside the gene matches: 8. Germline assignment: CDR1 DFQATT and CDR2 SNEGSKA (reference sequence). The CDR3 loop is CSARLDRVLADTQYF. CDR3 bases: TGCAGTGCTAGACTGGACAGGGTTTTGGCAGATACGCAGTATTTT.

This clonotype was found many times. The chain uses TRBV5-1 and TRBJ2-5, with D uncertain. The CDR3 is 12 residues long. V was clipped by 0 bases and J by 3 bases, with 3 bases between them. The germline V gene has CDR1 SGHRS and CDR2 YFSETQ. CDR3 amino acids: CASSLGEETQYF. The CDR3 DNA follows: TGCGCCAGCAGCTTGGGAGAAGAGACCCAGTACTTC.

This clonotype was recorded many times. This chain links TRBV5-1 with TRBJ1-1; D is ambiguous. CDR3 length: 15 amino acids. CDR1 is SGHRS and CDR2 is YFSETQ in the germline V gene. V was pared by 0 bases and J by 3 bases, with 12 bases between. The DNA of the CDR3 is TGCGCCAGCAGCTTGGGATCGGGGTCCCACACTGAAGCTTTCTTT. Protein product: CASSLGSGSHTEAFF. Complete variable domain (other parts from reference TRBV5-1 and TRBJ1-1): KAGVTQTPRYLIKTRGQQVTLSCSPISGHRSVSWYQQTPGQGLQFLFEYFSETQRNKGNFPGRFSGRQFSNSRSEMNVSTLELGDSALYLCASSLGSGSHTEAFFGQGTRLTVV.

J is TRBJ2-1 and V is TRBV4-1, with D tentatively TRBD2 (5 bases). CDR1 MGHRA and CDR2 YSYEKL come from the germline V gene. Trimming stripped 5 bases from V and 8 bases from J, with 13 bases between. CDR3 size: 13 residues. DNA for the CDR3: TGCGCCAGCAGCTCGGGTAGGCGGGATGAGCAGTTCTTC. Its translation: CASSSGRRDEQFF.

Ten or more counts support this clonotype. This chain links TRBV5-1 with TRBJ1-2; tentatively, D is TRBD1 (6 bases). The ends were cut back, 0 bases at V and 4 bases at J, with 10 bases in the middle. There are 14 residues in the CDR3. CDR1 and CDR2 (germline): SGHRS, YFSETQ. The CDR3 reads CASSLGDNFYGYTF. The CDR3 DNA is TGCGCCAGCAGCTTGGGGGACAATTTCTATGGCTACACCTTC.

This clonotype occurred many times. The chain couples TRBV5-1 to TRBJ2-2; TRBD1 matches 7 bases. CDR1 SGHRS and CDR2 YFSETQ come from the germline V gene. The CDR3 spans 15 residues. J gave up 4 bases and V 1 base, and 4 bases lay outside the gene matches. The CDR3 is CASSLSGQSTGELFF. DNA of the CDR3: TGCGCCAGCAGCTTGTCGGGACAGTCCACCGGGGAGCTGTTTTTT.

This clonotype has a count of ten or more. The chain carries TRBV15 and TRBJ1-3; D is unresolved. This CDR3 comprises 16 residues. Deletions cut 5 bases from V and 0 bases from J, with 14 bases between. The germline gives CDR1 LNHNV, CDR2 YYDKDF (reference sequence). The CDR3 reads CATSERTASSGNTIYF. DNA of the CDR3: TGTGCCACCAGCGAACGGACGGCGAGCTCTGGAAACACCATATATTTT.

The sample holds many counts of this clonotype. This chain connects TRBV20-1 to TRBJ1-2, with D perhaps matching TRBD1 (6 bases). This CDR3 has 13 residues. Trimming removed 8 bases at V and 5 bases at J, with 18 bases between. Germline CDR1 is DFQATT and CDR2 is SNEGSKA (reference sequence). This chain's CDR3 is CSLIPTGEYGYTF. CDR3 sequence (DNA): TGCAGTCTGATCCCGACAGGAGAATATGGCTACACCTTC.

Ten or more counts support this clonotype. The rearrangement uses TRBV18 and TRBJ2-7; D remains ambiguous. CDR3 length equals 12 residues. Trimming removed 1 base at V and 5 bases at J, with 6 bases between. Germline loops: CDR1 KGHSH, CDR2 LQKENI. This chain's CDR3 is CASSPLSNEQYF. The CDR3 DNA sequence: TGTGCCAGCTCACCACTTTCCAACGAGCAGTACTTC. The full variable domain, with the rest looked up from reference TRBV18 and TRBJ2-7, is NAGVMQNPRHLVRRRGQEARLRCSPMKGHSHVYWYRQLPEEGLKFMVYLQKENIIDESGMPKERFSAEFPKEGPSILRIQQVVRGDSAAYFCASSPLSNEQYFGPGTRLTVT.

Ten or more counts support this clonotype. This chain links TRBV5-1 with TRBJ1-6; tentative D call: TRBD1 (6 bases). Trimming shortened V by 1 base and J by 8 bases, and 22 bases separated the two germline ends. CDR3 length: 18 amino acids. CDR1 is SGHRS and CDR2 is YFSETQ in the germline V gene. The CDR3 loop is CASSLRSRGQGKDSPLHF. CDR3 in DNA: TGCGCCAGCAGCTTGCGGAGTCGTGGGCAGGGGAAGGATTCACCCCTCCACTTT.